These T cell receptor beta chains were read from a single sample in a study of PD-1 blockade in classical Hodgkin lymphoma. Profiled with immunoSEQ multiplex PCR; TCRdb holds only in-frame clones, not every one. This table has 13,000 to 15,000 clones, 70% to 85% appearing once. Here the sequenced sample was peripheral blood mononuclear cells (PBMCs), taken at baseline. These TCRs come from a human donor with classical Hodgkin lymphoma. The CDR3 runs from the conserved cysteine through the conserved F or W. The D gene is left open where the match is weak. Clone size is given for some rows only: seen once, a few or many times, or a class if the clone is expanded.

NA	TRBV6-6	TRBJ1-4	NA	TGTGCCAGCAGTTACTTCCCGACAACTAATGAAAAACTGTTTTTT	CASSYFPTTNEKLFF
NA	TRBV9	TRBJ2-5	NA	TGTGCCAGCAGCGGGGTAGGAGTAGTGGCTCAAGAGACCCAGTACTTC	CASSGVGVVAQETQYF
NA	TRBV19	TRBJ2-3	once	TGTGCCAGTAGTGACACATATGGAGATACGCAGTATTTT	CASSDTYGDTQYF
NA	TRBV27	TRBJ1-5	NA	TGTGCCAGCAGTTTAGGGGGGTTTCGTGGTCCCCAGCATTTT	CASSLGGFRGPQHF
NA	TRBV19	TRBJ2-3	once	TGTGCCAGTAGTATAACGGGTTATAGCACAGATACGCAGTATTTT	CASSITGYSTDTQYF
NA	TRBV15	TRBJ1-1	NA	TGTGCCACCAGCAGAGATCGGCATTACGAAGCTTTCTTT	CATSRDRHYEAFF
TRBD2	TRBV5-4	TRBJ2-7	NA	TGTGCCAGCAGCTTGGGGGGACTAGCGGGGCTATCCTACGAGCAGTACTTC	CASSLGGLAGLSYEQYF
TRBD2	TRBV10-3	TRBJ2-7	NA	TGTGCCATCAATCCGGGACTAGCGGACTACGAGCAGTACTTC	CAINPGLADYEQYF
NA	TRBV7-9	TRBJ2-5	few	TGTGCCAGCAGCCGGCCCAGGGACTTGGGACAAGAGACCCAGTACTTC	CASSRPRDLGQETQYF
TRBD1	TRBV27	TRBJ1-1	NA	TGTGCCAGCAGTATAGACCGGGACAGGGGGCCAGCTTTCTTT	CASSIDRDRGPAFF